The T cell receptor beta chain under discussion was sequenced for a study of metastatic and nonmetastatic thyroid tumors. Study at large: Patients with malignant and benign thyroid disease provided blood and tumor or nodule tissue, whose repertoires were compared.

Ahead of thyroid surgery, no patient had received treatment of any kind. With 5 bases removed from V and 1 base from J, the gap between germline ends came to 19 bases. CDR1 KGHDR and CDR2 SFDVKD come from the germline V gene. This CDR3 has 17 amino acids. This clone was found many times. Antigen specificity is unknown. TCRdb used MiXCR to call clones anew from the PCR reads. The data show about 46,000 clones, with around 23% seen just once and around 3.4% held by the top ten. Study outcomes and limitations: Malignant thyroid tumors reportedly had TCR beta diversity that was significantly higher than in benign nodules, in blood and tumor.

The chain uses TRBV24-1 and TRBJ2-5; D assignment may be TRBD1 or TRBD2 (5 bases each). Material for sequencing was blood. The source is a male donor with papillary thyroid cancer or a benign thyroid nodule (not recorded which). Some clones in this sample may be carry-over from other donors' samples. CDR3 protein: CATSAQTIRGLQETQYF. The CDR3, as DNA: TGTGCCACCAGTGCCCAGACTATTAGGGGCCTCCAAGAGACCCAGTACTTC.